A selection of T cell receptor beta chains follows, all from one sample in a study of T cell responses to AZD1222 COVID-19 vaccine. Method: immunoSEQ multiplex PCR; TCRdb's copy keeps in-frame clones and lacks some. The data contain 110,000 or so clones, 86% of them singletons. The source was peripheral blood, collected 28 days after the second AZD1222 dose. These receptors were collected from an adult who received the AZD1222 COVID-19 vaccine. Both conserved end residues are part of each CDR3. The D gene is left open where the match is weak. Clone size is not always given. Where it is, it says once, few, many or a class for expanded clones.

length,J,V,size,D,CDR3,DNA
16,TRBJ2-5,TRBV7-8,few,TRBD1,CASSRQDRVVRETQYF,TGTGCCAGCAGCCGTCAAGACAGGGTGGTGCGGGAGACCCAGTACTTC
13,TRBJ2-1,TRBV10-3,.,.,CAISGASGDEQFF,TGTGCCATCAGTGGGGCGTCCGGGGATGAGCAGTTCTTC
12,TRBJ2-7,TRBV20-1,once,.,CSASAGGNEQYF,TGCAGTGCTAGTGCTGGGGGCAACGAGCAGTACTTC
11,TRBJ1-1,TRBV20-1,.,.,CSASRTTEAFF,TGCAGTGCTAGTCGTACCACTGAAGCTTTCTTT
17,TRBJ1-3,TRBV7-9,.,.,CASSSDPTGNSGNTIYF,TGTGCCAGCAGCTCAGACCCGACGGGAAACTCTGGAAACACCATATATTTT
14,TRBJ2-1,TRBV19,.,TRBD2,CASRTSGSYNEQFF,TGTGCCAGCAGGACTAGCGGCTCATACAATGAGCAGTTCTTC
13,TRBJ2-1,TRBV7-3,.,TRBD2,CASSPAGVNEQFF,TGTGCCAGCAGCCCAGCGGGGGTGAATGAGCAGTTCTTC
17,TRBJ2-1,TRBV30,.,TRBD2,CAWSPPAGRGMDNEQFF,TGTGCCTGGAGCCCCCCTGCCGGGAGGGGTATGGACAATGAGCAGTTCTTC
15,TRBJ1-2,TRBV19,.,TRBD1,CASSISTGGSYGYTF,TGTGCCAGTAGTATCTCGACAGGGGGTAGCTATGGCTACACCTTC
18,TRBJ2-7,TRBV15,.,.,CATSRDSVRSGGLDEQYF,TGTGCCACCAGCAGAGATAGTGTCCGGTCAGGGGGACTGGACGAGCAGTACTTC
11,TRBJ2-1,TRBV6-5,.,.,CASTKRNEQFF,TGTGCCAGCACCAAAAGGAATGAGCAGTTCTTC
16,TRBJ1-5,TRBV4-1,.,.,CASSQAGTPFNQPQHF,TGCGCCAGCAGCCAAGCAGGGACACCTTTCAATCAGCCCCAGCATTTT
13,TRBJ1-4,TRBV6-5,.,.,CASSRTMNEKLFF,TGTGCCAGCAGCCGGACAATGAATGAAAAACTGTTTTTT
13,TRBJ1-6,TRBV7-2,.,TRBD1,CASSSGQTTPLHF,TGTGCCAGCAGCTCGGGACAGACTACACCCCTCCACTTT
17,TRBJ1-4,TRBV4-2,.,.,CASSQEMNRATNEKLFF,TGTGCCAGCAGCCAAGAGATGAACAGGGCAACTAATGAAAAACTGTTTTTT
15,TRBJ2-6,TRBV19,.,.,CASSMVEAGANVLTF,TGTGCCAGTAGTATGGTCGAGGCTGGGGCCAACGTCCTGACTTTC
14,TRBJ1-2,TRBV15,.,.,CATSRDPGAEGYTF,TGTGCCACCAGCAGAGATCCGGGGGCTGAGGGCTACACCTTC
15,TRBJ2-7,TRBV18,.,.,CASSPSSAGSYEQYF,TGTGCCAGCTCACCCTCTTCGGCAGGCTCCTACGAGCAGTACTTC
14,TRBJ2-1,TRBV19,.,.,CASSPPWEYNEQFF,TGTGCCAGTAGTCCCCCGTGGGAATACAATGAGCAGTTCTTC
15,TRBJ1-6,TRBV28,.,.,CASSPHPREESPLHF,TGTGCCAGCAGTCCCCATCCAAGGGAGGAATCACCCCTCCACTTT
13,TRBJ1-2,TRBV11-2,.,TRBD1,CASSRDRGSGYTF,TGTGCCAGCAGTCGGGACAGGGGAAGTGGCTACACCTTC
14,TRBJ1-5,TRBV20-1,once,.,CSASWARGNQPQHF,TGCAGTGCTAGTTGGGCCAGGGGCAATCAGCCCCAGCATTTT
14,TRBJ1-2,TRBV29-1,.,TRBD1,CSVTKDRQKDGYTF,TGCAGCGTGACGAAGGACAGGCAAAAGGATGGCTACACCTTC